The 8 T cell receptor beta chains given below trace back to one sample, sequenced in a study of T cell responses to AZD1222 COVID-19 vaccine. Libraries were prepared by immunoSEQ multiplex PCR; TCRdb keeps only in-frame clonotypes and omits some of them. The sample shows around 140,000 clones, 92% of them seen only once. The sequencing here drew on peripheral blood, taken 28 days after the second AZD1222 dose. These receptor sequences come from an adult who received the AZD1222 COVID-19 vaccine.

The chain employs TRBV6-2 or TRBV6-3 and TRBJ1-5, with TRBD1 as a possible D gene (5 bases). V was shortened by 4 bases and J by 2 bases, with 9 bases between the two germline ends. CDR3 length equals 14 residues. Germline loops: CDR1 MNHEY, CDR2 SVGEGT. CDR3 DNA: TGTGCCAGCAGTTGGGACTTTGGCAATCAGCCCCAGCATTTT. Its protein product is CASSWDFGNQPQHF.

This clone has a single count. The V gene is TRBV3-1 (or the pseudogene TRBV3-2), the J gene TRBJ1-2, with a possible D match to TRBD1 (5 bases). Per germline, CDR1 LGHDT and CDR2 YNNKEL (reference sequence). V was pared by 1 base and J by 4 bases, with 7 bases between. CDR3 length: 13 residues. The CDR3 spells CASSQGTFYGYTF. The CDR3 DNA reads as TGTGCCAGCAGCCAAGGGACATTCTATGGCTACACCTTC.

V and J are TRBV7-2 and TRBJ2-7, with D maybe TRBD2 (6 bases). The CDR3 spans 16 residues. V dropped 3 bases and J dropped 0 bases, with 15 bases sitting between them. Looked up from germline, CDR1 is SGHTA and CDR2 is FQGNSA. The CDR3 nucleotides read TGTGCCAGCAGCTTCTCCGGGGGTGTTAGCTCCTACGAGCAGTACTTC. Protein: CASSFSGGVSSYEQYF.

The chain carries TRBV18 and TRBJ2-7, with a weak D call TRBD1 (6 bases). This CDR3 is built from 14 residues. The ends were cut back, 3 bases at V and 0 bases at J, with 9 bases in the middle. Germline V gene data show CDR1 as KGHSH and CDR2 as LQKENI. The CDR3: CASSPYRDSYEQYF. DNA for the CDR3: TGTGCCAGCTCACCGTACAGGGACTCCTACGAGCAGTACTTC. The full variable domain, its missing parts supplied by reference TRBV18 and TRBJ2-7, is NAGVMQNPRHLVRRRGQEARLRCSPMKGHSHVYWYRQLPEEGLKFMVYLQKENIIDESGMPKERFSAEFPKEGPSILRIQQVVRGDSAAYFCASSPYRDSYEQYFGPGTRLTVT.

This clone was observed once. CDR3 coding DNA: TGTGCCAGCAGTTTAACGGAGACCCAGTACTTC. Translation gives CASSLTETQYF. The chain joins TRBV12-3 or TRBV12-4 to TRBJ2-5; the D is unclear. The CDR3 contains 11 residues. V lost 2 bases to trimming and J lost 5 bases, with 3 bases between them.

The chain employs TRBV30 and TRBJ2-3; a possible D gene is TRBD1 (5 bases). The V gene's germline CDR1 is GTSNPN and CDR2 SVGIG (reference sequence). The CDR3 totals 14 residues. The V end lost 0 bases, the J end lost 5 bases, and 12 bases lay between the germline ends. The DNA for the CDR3 is TGTGCCTGGAGTGTACGAGGAAGGGGAGATACGCAGTATTTT. Translation gives CAWSVRGRGDTQYF.

The chain couples TRBV7-9 to TRBJ2-7; a possible D gene is TRBD1 (8 bases). V lost 3 bases to trimming and J lost 6 bases, with 15 bases between them. The germline V gene has CDR1 SEHNR and CDR2 FQNEAQ (reference sequence). CDR3 length equals 14 residues. The CDR3 protein is CASSLTGEGGEQYF. In nucleotides, the CDR3 is TGTGCCAGCAGCTTGACAGGGGAGGGAGGCGAGCAGTACTTC.

The chain uses TRBV27 and TRBJ1-1; weak D call: TRBD1 (6 bases). Between the trimmed V and J ends, which lost 0 bases and 1 base, there was a span of 12 bases. The CDR3 loop spans 16 amino acids. Germline lookup yields CDR1 MNHEY and CDR2 SMNVEV (reference sequence). The CDR3 DNA reads TGTGCCAGCAGTTTATCGATGGCAGGGGCGAACACTGAAGCTTTCTTT. Residues: CASSLSMAGANTEAFF.